The subject of this entry is one TCR beta chain. This sample includes further DNA sequences coding for the same CDR3. The sample comes from a study of cytomegalovirus exposure and HLA in healthy donors. Primers: 60 Vbeta forward and 13 Jbeta reverse. In the original workflow: The authors later counted 65 million to 80 million unique TCR beta chains, 9 million to 14 million of them shared. TCRdb's table, derived via immunoSEQ multiplex PCR, lists solely in-frame clones and lacks some. The V and J calls and clone size are taken from that table; D and trimming were inferred from the DNA. This table holds approximately 150,000 clones, roughly 85% found once. The CDR3 runs to 16 residues. Germline values: CDR1 MNHEY, CDR2 SVGAGI. Between the trimmed V and J ends, which lost 0 bases and 0 bases, there was a span of 9 bases.

The chain carries TRBV6-5 and TRBJ2-1; D may be TRBD2 (6 bases). Sequencing was carried out using PBMCs. The origin of this receptor is a man younger than 40 in good health and CMV-seropositive. Here the CDR3 DNA reads TGTGCCAGCAGTTACTCTAGCGGAAGCTCCTACAATGAGCAGTTCTTC. It codes for CASSYSSGSSYNEQFF.